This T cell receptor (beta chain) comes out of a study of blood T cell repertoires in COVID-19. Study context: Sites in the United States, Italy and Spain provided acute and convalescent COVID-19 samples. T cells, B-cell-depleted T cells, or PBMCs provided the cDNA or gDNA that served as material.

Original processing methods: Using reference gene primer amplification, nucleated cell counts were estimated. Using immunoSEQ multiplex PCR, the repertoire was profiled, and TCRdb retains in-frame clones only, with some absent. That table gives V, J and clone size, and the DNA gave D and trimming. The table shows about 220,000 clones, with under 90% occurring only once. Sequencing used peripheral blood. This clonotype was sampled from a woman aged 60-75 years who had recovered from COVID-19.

The CDR3 nucleotides read TGTGCCAGTAGTATTACCCCCCCTCGGACAGCCCACTATGGCTACACCTTC. Translated, it gives CASSITPPRTAHYGYTF. The J gene is TRBJ1-2, the V gene TRBV19; weak D call: TRBD1 (6 bases). The V end was cut by 3 bases, the J end by 3 bases, with 20 bases between. Germline CDR1 and CDR2: LNHDA and SQIVND (reference sequence). CDR3 length: 17 residues.